This T cell receptor beta chain was sequenced in a study of T cell changes during pregnancy in multiple sclerosis. Germline CDR1 and CDR2: SGHTA and FQGNSA. The CDR3 has 15 amino acids. V shed 1 base and J shed 0 bases, with 10 bases lying between them. Repertoires were generated with immunoSEQ multiplex PCR, while TCRdb's copy carries only in-frame clones and drops some. The sample includes 70,000 to 95,000 clones, 85% to 95% of them seen just once. The TCR comes from a female donor with multiple sclerosis, enrolled in a pregnancy study. This rearrangement joins TRBV7-2 to TRBJ2-7; no reliable D call. The sample here was peripheral blood, taken in the first trimester of pregnancy. The DNA for the CDR3 is TGTGCCAGCAGCTTAGACCCCCCGGGCTCCTACGAGCAGTACTTC. Protein: CASSLDPPGSYEQYF.